The 28 T cell receptor beta chains below were found in one sample sequenced in a study of ipilimumab plus nivolumab after autologous stem cell transplantation. The assay was immunoSEQ multiplex PCR, and TCRdb's table has in-frame clones only and misses some. Of 43,000 or so clones listed, around nine tenths are singletons. This sample comprised PBMCs, obtained in a trial of ipilimumab plus nivolumab as post-transplant consolidation. Receptors originate from a male donor with multiple myeloma.

The chain carries TRBV27 and TRBJ1-1; 7 bases fit TRBD1. With V trimmed by 2 bases and J by 0 bases, 12 bases remained unmatched. Germline V gene data show CDR1 as MNHEY and CDR2 as SMNVEV (reference sequence). The CDR3 has 18 residues. CDR3 nucleotide sequence: TGTGCCAGCAGTTTAGGGTCGGTGGCAGGGGGAGTGAACACTGAAGCTTTCTTT. Amino acid sequence: CASSLGSVAGGVNTEAFF.

The J gene is TRBJ2-3, the V gene TRBV7-9; 8 bases are a match to TRBD1. Trimming removed 2 bases from V and 1 base from J; junction bases left unmatched: 2. CDR3 length equals 15 residues. Germline CDR1 and CDR2: SEHNR and FQNEAQ (reference sequence). In DNA, the CDR3 is TGTGCCAGCAGCTTAACGGGACAGGGCACAGATACGCAGTATTTT. Residues: CASSLTGQGTDTQYF.

This clone was detected once. V and J are TRBV6-5 and TRBJ1-3; no clear D gene. Germline CDR1 reads MNHEY; CDR2 reads SVGAGI. V lost 4 bases and J 6 bases, leaving 7 bases between the germline ends. The CDR3 runs to 12 residues. CDR3 region: CASSSSVNTIYF. In DNA form, the CDR3 reads TGTGCCAGCAGTTCTTCAGTAAACACCATATATTTT.

V usage is TRBV4-3 and J usage is TRBJ2-7; tentative D call: TRBD2 (5 bases). Germline-derived CDR1 and CDR2 are LGHNA and YSLEER. V was pared by 4 bases and J by 2 bases, with 18 bases between. This CDR3 is 16 amino acids long. CDR3 sequence: CASSRGPVSGPYEQYF. The DNA for the CDR3 is TGCGCCAGCAGCCGAGGCCCAGTGAGCGGCCCCTACGAGCAGTACTTC.

This chain uses TRBV5-1 with TRBJ2-3; D possibly corresponds to TRBD1 (5 bases). The germline gives CDR1 SGHRS, CDR2 YFSETQ. The CDR3 runs 13 residues. V lost 8 bases and J 5 bases, leaving 15 bases between the germline ends. The CDR3 sequence is CASNRGWGDTQYF. The CDR3 bases are TGCGCCAGTAATAGGGGATGGGGAGATACGCAGTATTTT.

V is TRBV5-1 and J is TRBJ2-3; D is unclear. The CDR3 totals 13 residues. Germline CDR1 SGHRS, CDR2 YFSETQ. V lost 3 bases and J lost 5, with 10 bases in between. CDR3 sequence reads: CASSSPWKDTQYF. CDR3 DNA sequence: TGCGCCAGCAGCTCCCCGTGGAAAGATACGCAGTATTTT.

The chain carries TRBV6-5 and TRBJ1-3; TRBD1 agrees at 7 bases. Germline CDR1 MNHEY, CDR2 SVGAGI. The J segment lost 2 bases and the V segment lost 6 bases, leaving 7 bases of the junction unmatched. The CDR3 contains 15 residues. The CDR3: CASRKIDRAGNTIYF. Here the CDR3 DNA reads TGTGCCAGCAGAAAGATTGACAGGGCTGGAAACACCATATATTTT.

This chain uses TRBV14 with TRBJ2-4, with 8 bases identical to TRBD1. This CDR3 is 17 amino acids long. After removal of 2 bases from V and 1 base from J, the junction contained 7 bases not matched to a gene. The germline gives CDR1 SGHDN, CDR2 FVKESK. This CDR3 is CASSQLGQGTAKNIQYF. The CDR3 nucleotides read TGTGCCAGCAGCCAACTAGGACAGGGTACTGCCAAAAACATTCAGTACTTC. The full variable domain, completed using reference TRBV14 and TRBJ2-4, is EAGVTQFPSHSVIEKGQTVTLRCDPISGHDNLYWYRRVMGKEIKFLLHFVKESKQDESGMPNNRFLAERTGGTYSTLKVQPAELEDSGVYFCASSQLGQGTAKNIQYFGAGTRLSVL.

The gene calls are TRBV5-1 and TRBJ2-3; D is unclear. CDR3 length: 17 residues. With 3 bases removed from V and 5 bases from J, the gap between germline ends came to 22 bases. Germline V gene sequence: CDR1 SGHRS, CDR2 YFSETQ. CDR3 nucleotides: TGCGCCAGCAGCTCCCCCCCCGGGCAGAGTCTAAGAGATACGCAGTATTTT. Its translation is CASSSPPGQSLRDTQYF.

This chain joins TRBV19 and TRBJ1-5; D may be TRBD1 (6 bases). In germline, CDR1 is LNHDA, CDR2 SQIVND (reference sequence). The CDR3 has 13 amino acids. Trimming took 5 bases from V and 4 from J, leaving 9 bases between them. The DNA of the CDR3 is TGTGCCAGTAGTTGGCAGGGGAATCAGCCCCAGCATTTT. This sequence encodes CASSWQGNQPQHF.

This clone was seen a single time. V usage is TRBV2 and J usage is TRBJ2-1; TRBD2 is a possible D gene (5 bases). The CDR3 loop spans 13 amino acids. The germline V gene encodes CDR1 SNHLY and CDR2 FYNNEI. The V end was cut by 4 bases, the J end by 8 bases, with 12 bases between. The CDR3 DNA sequence: TGTGCCAGCAGTGCAACTAGAGATGATGAGCAGTTCTTC. Amino acids: CASSATRDDEQFF.

This clone was seen just once. The chain carries TRBV6-4 and TRBJ2-3, with TRBD2 identical over 7 bases. The trim removed 7 bases at V and 4 bases at J, leaving 8 bases unmatched. The germline CDR1 and CDR2 sequences are MRHNA and SNTAGT. This CDR3 has 14 residues. The DNA for the CDR3 is TGTGCCAGCAAAGCGGGATCAGCAGCAGATACGCAGTATTTT. Protein: CASKAGSAADTQYF.

The V and J genes are TRBV7-9 and TRBJ2-1, with D perhaps TRBD1 or TRBD2 (5 bases each). With 3 bases removed from V and 5 bases from J, the gap between germline ends came to 11 bases. The germline CDR1 and CDR2 sequences are SEHNR and FQNEAQ (reference sequence). The CDR3 runs 14 residues. This CDR3 is CASSFGRGHNEQFF. For the CDR3, the DNA is TGTGCCAGCAGCTTTGGTAGGGGACACAATGAGCAGTTCTTC.

V and J are TRBV7-8 and TRBJ1-2; TRBD1 agrees at 8 bases. V lost 5 bases to trimming and J lost 2 bases; unmatched junction nucleotides: 13. The germline gives CDR1 SGHVS, CDR2 FQNEAQ. The CDR3 consists of 17 residues. CDR3 sequence: CASSQTHRDRQNYGYTF. The CDR3 coding sequence is TGTGCCAGCAGCCAAACACACCGGGACAGGCAGAACTATGGCTACACCTTC.

This clone appeared a few times. This chain uses TRBV10-1 with TRBJ2-2; TRBD1 matches at 9 bases. CDR1 is WNHNN and CDR2 is SYGVQD in the germline V gene (reference sequence). Trimming cost V 4 bases and J 6 bases; bases outside gene matches: 6. The CDR3 runs to 15 residues. This chain's CDR3 is CASSARTGGSGELFF. Written as DNA, the CDR3 is TGCGCCAGCAGTGCCAGAACAGGGGGCTCCGGGGAGCTGTTTTTT.

The V call is TRBV6-5, the J call TRBJ2-1; D possibly uses TRBD1 or TRBD2 (5 bases each). Looked up from germline, CDR1 is MNHEY and CDR2 is SVGAGI. The ends were cut back, 8 bases at V and 5 bases at J, with 10 bases in the middle. This CDR3 is 12 amino acids long. Here the CDR3 DNA reads TGTGCCAGCGCCGGGACGGACAATGAGCAGTTCTTC. This encodes CASAGTDNEQFF.

V and J are TRBV19 and TRBJ2-7; 7 bases match TRBD1. The V and J ends lost 2 bases and 1 base, in that order; junction bases with no gene match: 2. CDR3 length: 14 amino acids. Germline lookup yields CDR1 LNHDA and CDR2 SQIVND (reference sequence). CDR3 sequence: CASSIRTGSYEQYF. The CDR3 DNA follows: TGTGCCAGTAGTATAAGGACAGGTTCCTACGAGCAGTACTTC.

This clone was counted a few times. This chain links TRBV7-3 with TRBJ1-1; 8 positions agree with TRBD1. The germline V gene encodes CDR1 SGHTA and CDR2 FQGTGA. This CDR3 region has 13 residues. V was clipped by 5 bases and J by 5 bases; unmatched bases: 4. The CDR3 loop reads CASSAGTGTEAFF. The CDR3 DNA is TGTGCCAGCAGCGCCGGGACAGGAACTGAAGCTTTCTTT.

CDR3 loop: CASSQDASGAFGYTF. For the CDR3, the DNA is TGCGCCAGCAGCCAAGACGCGTCAGGGGCGTTTGGCTACACCTTC. This rearrangement joins TRBV4-3 to TRBJ1-2, with a possible D match to TRBD1 (6 bases). The V end was cut by 0 bases, the J end by 7 bases, with 15 bases between. CDR1 is LGHNA, CDR2 YSLEER, per germline. This CDR3 is built from 15 residues.

A single count supports this clone. The gene calls are TRBV7-9 and TRBJ2-1, with 7 bases matching TRBD1. The CDR3 is 16 residues long. Germline V gives CDR1 SEHNR, CDR2 FQNEAQ (reference sequence). Losses at the gene ends were 5 bases for V and 2 bases for J; bases not matched to a gene: 9. CDR3 nucleotides: TGTGCCAGCAGCCTTCCCGGACAGGTTGCCTACAATGAGCAGTTCTTC. Translation gives CASSLPGQVAYNEQFF.

CDR3 DNA sequence: TGCGCCAGCAGACCGGACAGTACTAATGAAAAACTGTTTTTT. This translates into CASRPDSTNEKLFF. The rearrangement joins TRBV5-1 to TRBJ1-4; D perhaps matches TRBD1 (6 bases). The CDR3 extends over 14 amino acids. Deletions cut 5 bases from V and 2 bases from J, with 10 bases between. Germline CDR1 and CDR2: SGHRS and YFSETQ.

The chain recombines TRBV6-1 with TRBJ2-1; D uncertain. Germline lookup yields CDR1 MNHNS and CDR2 SASEGT. Trimming removed 1 base from V and 6 bases from J, with 4 bases in between. This CDR3 has 12 residues. This chain's CDR3 is CASSEEGNEQFF. The CDR3 bases are TGTGCCAGCAGTGAAGAGGGCAATGAGCAGTTCTTC.

This sequence joins TRBV27 and TRBJ2-5, with D possibly being TRBD2 (6 bases). From germline, CDR1 is MNHEY and CDR2 SMNVEV (reference sequence). Between the trimmed V and J ends, which lost 5 bases and 2 bases, there was a span of 15 bases. The CDR3 has 15 amino acids. The CDR3 loop reads CASSPAGTVQETQYF. The CDR3, as DNA: TGTGCCAGCAGTCCGGCGGGGACGGTACAAGAGACCCAGTACTTC.

The V gene is TRBV18, the J gene TRBJ2-6; no clear D. The germline CDR1 and CDR2 sequences are KGHSH and LQKENI. Trimming stripped 5 bases from V and 2 bases from J, with 10 bases between. This CDR3 contains 15 residues. CDR3 sequence reads: CASSTATAGANVLTF. For the CDR3, the DNA is TGTGCCAGCTCAACGGCGACGGCTGGGGCCAACGTCCTGACTTTC.

The J gene is TRBJ2-2, the V gene TRBV5-4; 7 positions agree with TRBD1. CDR3 size: 17 residues. Germline values: CDR1 SGHNT, CDR2 YYREEE (reference sequence). V lost 4 bases, J lost 0 bases, and 9 bases stayed unmatched. CDR3 in DNA: TGTGCCAGCAGCAGGGACAGCCCAAAAACGAACACCGGGGAGCTGTTTTTT. It translates to CASSRDSPKTNTGELFF.

CDR3 DNA: TGCGCCAGCAGCTTGGAGGGACAGGGGGACACAGATACGCAGTATTTT. Protein product: CASSLEGQGDTDTQYF. The chain is built from TRBV5-1 and TRBJ2-3; 11 nucleotides match TRBD1. The germline CDR1 and CDR2 sequences are SGHRS and YFSETQ. Trimming cost V 0 bases and J 2 bases; bases outside gene matches: 2. This CDR3 region has 16 residues.

V gene TRBV19 combines with J gene TRBJ2-7, with 10 bases fitting TRBD1. Germline trimming cut 6 bases from V and 4 bases from J; bases unmatched to any gene: 9. The CDR3 length is 15 residues. Germline loops: CDR1 LNHDA, CDR2 SQIVND (reference sequence). The CDR3 DNA reads TGTGCCAGTAGACCCGGGACAGGGGCTAGGTACGAGCAGTACTTC. Translating it yields CASRPGTGARYEQYF.

In its sample, this clone was seen a few times. This rearrangement joins TRBV7-9 to TRBJ1-2, with a weak D call TRBD1 (6 bases). CDR1 and CDR2 from the germline V gene are SEHNR and FQNEAQ (reference sequence). Trimming pared 5 bases from V and 2 bases from J, leaving 12 bases between. This CDR3 has 14 amino acids. As DNA, the CDR3 is TGTGCCAGCAGCCCTGCGGGGGGCAACTATGGCTACACCTTC. It encodes CASSPAGGNYGYTF.